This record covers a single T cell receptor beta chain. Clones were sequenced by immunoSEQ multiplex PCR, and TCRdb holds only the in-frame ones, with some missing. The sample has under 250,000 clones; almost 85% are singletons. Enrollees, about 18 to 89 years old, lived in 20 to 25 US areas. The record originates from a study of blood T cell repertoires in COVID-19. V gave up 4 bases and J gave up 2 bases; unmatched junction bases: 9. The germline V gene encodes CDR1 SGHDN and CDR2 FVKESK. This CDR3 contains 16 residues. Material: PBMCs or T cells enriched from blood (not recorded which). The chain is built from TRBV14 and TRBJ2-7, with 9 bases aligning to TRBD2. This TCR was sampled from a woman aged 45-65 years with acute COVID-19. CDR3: CASSRFGRGGAYEQYF. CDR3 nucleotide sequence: TGTGCCAGCAGCCGCTTTGGTCGCGGGGGGGCCTACGAGCAGTACTTC. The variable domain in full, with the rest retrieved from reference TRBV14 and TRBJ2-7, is EAGVTQFPSHSVIEKGQTVTLRCDPISGHDNLYWYRRVMGKEIKFLLHFVKESKQDESGMPNNRFLAERTGGTYSTLKVQPAELEDSGVYFCASSRFGRGGAYEQYFGPGTRLTVT.